This T cell receptor (beta chain) was sequenced during a study of regulatory T cells in long-lasting Graves disease. The study's findings and limits: Persistent Graves' disease cases displayed lower TCR diversity than newly diagnosed ones. Persistent patients had a count of shared public clonotypes (roughly 2,500) that exceeded that of new patients (almost 1,000).

Libraries of TCR beta came from iRepertoire HTBI primers plus Arm-PCR of CDR3 regions. TCRdb used MiXCR to reprocess the multiplex PCR reads, holding one entry per CDR3 protein. Seen here are approximately 300,000 distinct CDR3 sequences, about a sixth observed once, and the top ten hold about two fifths. A note on this clonotype: Its antigen is as yet unknown. This may be a read error, as it is one base from a much larger clone.

As for time point: newly diagnosed GD, antithyroid drugs for less than 3 months. The TCR library used RNA extracted from PBMCs. The germline CDR1 and CDR2 sequences are SEHNR and FQNEAQ (reference sequence). The CDR3 covers 12 residues. This TCR was recovered from a female donor with Graves disease. The source material was peripheral blood mononuclear cells (PBMCs), sampled at new diagnosis, from a patient treated with antithyroid drugs. The chain links TRBV7-9 to TRBJ2-4; 7 bases line up with TRBD1. CDR3 in DNA: TGTGCCAGCAGCTATCGGCCGGGACAGCAGCTCTTC. The encoded protein is CASSYRPGQQLF.